This T cell receptor beta chain was captured by sequencing in a study of Graves' ophthalmopathy and Graves' hyperthyroidism. The authors amplified TCR beta CDR3 regions from RNA transcripts. RT-PCR with HTBI primers came first, then second-round multiplex PCR. MiXCR was run by TCRdb on the multiplex PCR reads, yielding one entry per CDR3 protein. The sample holds 1 million to 1.3 million distinct CDR3 sequences, 35% to 45% seen once. Germline lookup yields CDR1 SNHLY and CDR2 FYNNEI. CDR3 length equals 15 residues. The junction had 7 bases not matched to a gene; V was cut back by 3 bases and J by 7 bases.

The chain is built from TRBV2 and TRBJ2-1, with 9 bases aligning to TRBD2. The sequence derives from an adult man with Graves' hyperthyroidism. The source material was peripheral blood or thyroid tissue (not recorded which). CDR3 sequence: CASSEREGPTNEQFF. In DNA, the CDR3 is TGTGCCAGCAGTGAGCGGGAGGGGCCAACTAATGAGCAGTTCTTC.